Below, 21 T cell receptor beta chains from the same sample are listed, as sequenced in a study of blood T cells in healthy people across ages. Then a second PCR, running about 7 to 11 cycles, was carried out with a sample-barcoded 5' primer and a J-beta primer mix. A single record per CDR3 protein comes from TCRdb applying MiXCR to the 5' RACE reads. The sample contains hundreds of thousands of distinct CDR3 sequences, roughly 53% of which appear only once. The sample taken for sequencing was blood. These receptor sequences come from a man older than 75 in good health.

The J gene is TRBJ2-7, the V gene TRBV20-1; 7 bases are shared with TRBD1. Matching the DNA end better, TRBJ2-5 makes the J call doubtful. The CDR3 sequence is 13 residues long. Per germline, CDR1 DFQATT and CDR2 SNEGSKA (reference sequence). CDR3 nucleotides: TGCAGTGGCCGGGACAGTCTTTTAGAGACCCAGTACTTC. It codes for CSGRDSLLETQYF.

V usage is TRBV6-5 and J usage is TRBJ2-1; the match to TRBD2 covers 11 bases. The germline V gene encodes CDR1 MNHEY and CDR2 SVGAGI. The V gene end was trimmed by 4 bases and the J gene end by 7 bases; junction bases not matched to a gene: 6. The CDR3 totals 15 residues. CDR3 sequence reads: CASSLAGGGLNEQFF. The CDR3, as DNA: TGTGCCAGCAGTTTAGCGGGAGGGGGCCTTAATGAGCAGTTCTTC.

Only a few counts were recorded for this clonotype. This sequence joins TRBV10-3 and TRBJ2-7; 8 bases line up with TRBD2. The CDR3 sequence is 17 residues long. CDR1 and CDR2 from the germline V gene are ENHRY and SYGVKD. Trimming at V came to 2 bases and at J to 0 bases, leaving 9 bases not matched to a gene. CDR3 DNA: TGTGCCATCAGTGAGGGGAGACTAGCGAGGAGCTCCTACGAGCAGTACTTC. It encodes CAISEGRLARSSYEQYF.

This clonotype has a handful of counts. The chain has TRBV5-1 and TRBJ2-3; no firm D call. Trimming left V 0 bases short and J 2 bases short, with 7 bases between. From germline, CDR1 is SGHRS and CDR2 YFSETQ. The CDR3 is made up of 14 amino acids. CDR3: CASSLEQPTDTQYF. CDR3 bases: TGCGCCAGCAGCTTGGAACAGCCCACAGATACGCAGTATTTT.

The table lists this clonotype with a few counts. The genes are TRBV4-2 and TRBJ1-2; D is ambiguous. The CDR3 has 15 amino acids. Trimming shortened V by 0 bases and J by 7 bases, and 15 bases separated the two germline ends. CDR1 and CDR2 (germline): LGHNA, YNFKEQ. The CDR3 loop is CASSQEVSRRTGYTF. CDR3 DNA sequence: TGTGCCAGCAGCCAAGAGGTCAGCCGCCGAACTGGCTACACCTTC.

The CDR3 DNA follows: TGTGCCAGCAGCTCCGGACGGTGGGACACTGAAGCTTTCTTT. Residues: CASSSGRWDTEAFF. The V call is TRBV3-1, the J call TRBJ1-1; D ambiguous. Germline lookup yields CDR1 LGHDT and CDR2 YNNKEL (reference sequence). The V gene lost 5 bases and the J gene lost 3 bases, with 13 bases spanning the gap. The CDR3 totals 14 residues.

This clonotype was detected only a few times. The gene calls are TRBV7-3 and TRBJ2-1, with D possibly being TRBD2 (6 bases). The CDR3 is made up of 14 amino acids. CDR1 SGHTA and CDR2 FQGTGA come from the germline V gene. V lost 6 bases and J lost 9, with 18 bases in between. CDR3 nucleotides: TGTGCCAGCAGAGCACAGGCGGTCGGGGGTGAGCAGTTCTTC. This sequence encodes CASRAQAVGGEQFF.

This chain uses TRBV20-1 with TRBJ1-6; 7 positions agree with TRBD1. The CDR3 is 18 amino acids. V shed 3 bases and J 0 bases; nucleotides not matched to a gene: 11. Germline V gives CDR1 DFQATT, CDR2 SNEGSKA (reference sequence). The CDR3: CSARGRTGMSSYNSPLHF. The CDR3 DNA sequence: TGCAGTGCTAGGGGTAGGACAGGAATGAGCTCCTATAATTCACCCCTCCACTTT.

In its sample, this clonotype was seen a few times. The CDR3 reads CSARGDRRSYEQYF. DNA of the CDR3: TGCAGTGCTAGGGGGGACAGGAGGTCCTACGAGCAGTACTTC. The chain links TRBV20-1 to TRBJ2-7, with 8 nucleotides matching TRBD1. Germline CDR1 DFQATT, CDR2 SNEGSKA (reference sequence). The trim removed 3 bases at V and 1 base at J, leaving 5 bases unmatched. CDR3 length: 14 amino acids.

This rearrangement joins TRBV29-1 to TRBJ2-7, with 9 nucleotides matching TRBD1. V shed 6 bases and J 5 bases; nucleotides not matched to a gene: 11. Germline lookup yields CDR1 SQVTM and CDR2 ANQGSEA. CDR3 length: 14 residues. CDR3 in amino acids: CSVAGQGSWNEQYF. In DNA form, the CDR3 reads TGCAGCGTGGCCGGACAGGGGTCATGGAACGAGCAGTACTTC.

As concerns this clonotype: The junction departs from the called germline gene at one end, perhaps through a read error. V gene TRBV10-1 combines with J gene TRBJ2-7, with D perhaps matching TRBD1 (6 bases). The CDR3 consists of 13 residues. Per germline, CDR1 WNHNN and CDR2 SYGVQD (reference sequence). The DNA of the CDR3 is TGCGCCTGCAGTTCTGACAGGCCCTACGAGCAGTACTTC. It is translated as CACSSDRPYEQYF.

This clonotype was recorded a few times. The chain links TRBV20-1 to TRBJ1-5, with 10 nucleotides matching TRBD1. Looked up from germline, CDR1 is DFQATT and CDR2 is SNEGSKA (reference sequence). The CDR3 contains 14 residues. V lost 2 bases to trimming and J lost 6 bases; unmatched junction nucleotides: 4. CDR3 coding DNA: TGCAGTGCTAGACGGACAGGGGGAATTCAGCCCCAGCATTTT. Translating it yields CSARRTGGIQPQHF.

The rearrangement uses TRBV7-9 and TRBJ2-3; D remains ambiguous. Germline lookup yields CDR1 SEHNR and CDR2 FQNEAQ (reference sequence). The CDR3 extends over 15 amino acids. Trimming took 1 base from V and 5 from J, leaving 13 bases between them. The DNA of the CDR3 is TGTGCCAGCAGCTTAGAAGGCAAAAACGGAGATACGCAGTATTTT. It yields the protein CASSLEGKNGDTQYF. The full variable domain, in which reference TRBV7-9 and TRBJ2-3 provide the parts outside the CDR3, is DTGVSQNPRHKITKRGQNVTFRCDPISEHNRLYWYRQTLGQGPEFLTYFQNEAQLEKSRLLSDRFSAERPKGSFSTLEIQRTEQGDSAMYLCASSLEGKNGDTQYFGPGTRLTVL.

This chain joins TRBV20-1 and TRBJ2-5; 12 bases map to TRBD2. Germline CDR1 DFQATT, CDR2 SNEGSKA (reference sequence). Losses at the gene ends were 5 bases for V and 2 bases for J; bases not matched to a gene: 9. The CDR3 has 16 residues. CDR3 region: CSAPPGLAGRQETQYF. Here the CDR3 DNA reads TGCAGTGCTCCCCCCGGACTAGCGGGGAGACAAGAGACCCAGTACTTC.

The rearrangement uses TRBV5-5 and TRBJ2-5; possibly TRBD2 for D (6 bases). The length of the CDR3 is 14 residues. The germline CDR1 and CDR2 sequences are SGHKS and YYEKEE (reference sequence). Trimming took off 4 bases at V and 5 bases at J, with 15 bases between the two ends. CDR3 residues: CASSGGDAAETQYF. In nucleotides, the CDR3 is TGTGCCAGCAGCGGAGGGGATGCGGCGGAGACCCAGTACTTC.

V usage is TRBV7-2 and J usage is TRBJ2-4; D uncertain. CDR1 and CDR2 (germline): SGHTA, FQGNSA. V was shortened by 5 bases and J by 6 bases, with 11 bases between the two germline ends. CDR3 size: 13 residues. This CDR3 is CASSLKDRNIQYF. CDR3 in DNA: TGTGCCAGCAGCCTAAAAGACCGAAACATTCAGTACTTC.

This clonotype was recorded many times. V is TRBV29-1 and J is TRBJ1-2; D is uncertain. The V and J ends lost 7 bases and 8 bases respectively, with 14 bases between them. Per germline, CDR1 SQVTM and CDR2 ANQGSEA. The CDR3 has 11 residues. The CDR3 sequence: CSAPSGLGYTF. The CDR3 DNA reads as TGCAGCGCCCCATCCGGGCTCGGCTACACCTTC.

This clonotype was counted a few times. The rearrangement joins TRBV5-1 to TRBJ2-5, with D maybe TRBD2 (6 bases). Trimming took 8 bases from V and 2 from J, leaving 13 bases between them. CDR1 is SGHRS, CDR2 YFSETQ, per germline. The CDR3 has 13 amino acids. The CDR3 DNA sequence: TGCGCCAGTTACGGGACTCGACAAGAGACCCAGTACTTC. Translation: CASYGTRQETQYF.

This clonotype showed up many times. This chain connects TRBV29-1 to TRBJ2-1; D remains ambiguous. The CDR3 length is 12 residues. CDR1 and CDR2 from the germline V gene are SQVTM and ANQGSEA. Trimming cost V 8 bases and J 4 bases, with 12 bases left between them. In DNA, the CDR3 is TGCAGCAAAACCAACCGGTACAATGAGCAGTTCTTC. It specifies CSKTNRYNEQFF.

This chain links TRBV12-3 or TRBV12-4 with TRBJ2-5; possibly TRBD1 or TRBD2 for D (6 bases each). The J call may not be correct, given that the DNA end is closer to TRBJ2-7. The CDR3 runs to 14 residues. This CDR3 is CASSLGGRGSEQYF. CDR3 coding DNA: TGTGCCAGCAGTCTCGGGGGCAGGGGATCCGAGCAGTACTTC.

This clonotype was seen a handful of times. The J gene is TRBJ2-3, the V gene TRBV21-1. TRBV21-1 is labeled a pseudogene. The CDR3 runs 10 residues. The CDR3 DNA reads TGTGCCACCTACACAGATACGCAGTATTTT. Translated, it gives CATYTDTQYF.